The 4 T cell receptor beta chains in this list originate from one sample, sequenced in a study of T cell repertoires in aging, cancer and after chemotherapy. A mixed TRB-A/B primer pool amplified rearranged TRB by multiplex touch-down PCR. TCRdb called the multiplex PCR reads again in MiXCR, with one record for every CDR3 protein. The sample holds around 390 distinct CDR3 sequences, less than 85% seen once. Amplification of TCR beta used genomic DNA extracted from peripheral blood. Sequencing used blood. The receptors come from a human donor with a solid tumor.

The chain has TRBV7-2 and TRBJ1-4; TRBD1 aligns across 9 bases. The trim removed 2 bases at V and 3 bases at J, leaving 13 bases unmatched. CDR3 length: 19 amino acids. Germline-derived CDR1 and CDR2 are SGHTA and FQGNSA. The CDR3: CASSLFNRGLGVANEKLFF. The CDR3 nucleotides read TGTGCCAGCAGCTTATTTAACAGGGGGCTAGGTGTAGCTAATGAAAAACTGTTTTTT.

The V call is TRBV29-1, the J call TRBJ2-1; 14 bases line up with TRBD2. The trim removed 8 bases at V and 8 bases at J, leaving 8 bases unmatched. Looked up from germline, CDR1 is SQVTM and CDR2 is ANQGSEA. CDR3 length: 14 residues. CDR3 bases: TGCAGCACTTGGACTAGCGGGAGGACGGATGAGCAGTTCTTC. It encodes CSTWTSGRTDEQFF.

By share, this clonotype counts as hyperexpanded. The chain has TRBV6-5 and TRBJ2-3; maybe TRBD2 (5 bases). The CDR3 has 15 residues. Germline V lookup: CDR1 MNHEY, CDR2 SVGAGI. The germline V and J ends were trimmed by 7 bases and 2 bases, with 16 bases remaining between them. CDR3 residues: CASTPAEQHTDTQYF. CDR3 nucleotide sequence: TGTGCCAGCACCCCAGCGGAACAGCACACAGATACGCAGTATTTT.

The chain uses TRBV5-6 and TRBJ2-3, with D possibly being TRBD2 (7 bases). The germline V gene encodes CDR1 SGHDT and CDR2 YYEEEE. The length of the CDR3 is 15 residues. The V end lost 1 base, the J end lost 2 bases, and 11 bases lay between the germline ends. CDR3 sequence: CASSLRRGATDTQYF. CDR3 sequence (DNA): TGTGCCAGCAGCTTGCGTCGGGGGGCCACAGATACGCAGTATTTT.